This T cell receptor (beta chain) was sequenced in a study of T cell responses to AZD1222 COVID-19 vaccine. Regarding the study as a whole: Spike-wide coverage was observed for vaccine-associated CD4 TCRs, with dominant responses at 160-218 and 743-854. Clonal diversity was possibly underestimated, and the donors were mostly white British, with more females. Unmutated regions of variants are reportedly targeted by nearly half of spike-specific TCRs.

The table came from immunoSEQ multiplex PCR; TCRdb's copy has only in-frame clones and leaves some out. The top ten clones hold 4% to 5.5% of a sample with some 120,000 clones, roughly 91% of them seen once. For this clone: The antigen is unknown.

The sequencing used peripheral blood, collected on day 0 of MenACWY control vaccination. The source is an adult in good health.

Here the CDR3 reads CASSETGTYGYTF. CDR3 bases: TGTGCCAGCAGTGAGACAGGGACTTATGGCTACACCTTC. The rearrangement joins TRBV6-4 to TRBJ1-2; 7 bases agree with TRBD1. CDR1 is MRHNA and CDR2 is SNTAGT in the germline V gene. V lost 3 bases and J lost 5; bases outside the gene matches: 3. This CDR3 is built from 13 residues.